This TCR beta chain derives from a study of blood T cell repertoires in COVID-19. Study-wide context: From T cells, B-cell-depleted T cells, or PBMCs came the material, which was cDNA or gDNA.

This clone was detected only a few times. Here immunoSEQ multiplex PCR was the method, and the copy in TCRdb shows in-frame clones only, minus some. This table has 210,000 or so clones, roughly 80% appearing once. The J segment lost 7 bases and the V segment lost 6 bases, leaving 8 bases of the junction unmatched. Per the germline V gene, CDR1 is KGHDR and CDR2 is SFDVKD. The CDR3 totals 14 residues. The origin of this receptor is a human donor in a cohort sampled during active COVID-19. Sequencing was carried out using peripheral blood. This sequence joins TRBV24-1 and TRBJ2-7, with 10 bases aligning to TRBD1. CDR3 sequence: CATSPGQGTREQYF. The CDR3 DNA sequence: TGTGCCACCAGTCCGGGACAGGGGACTAGGGAGCAGTACTTC.